This T cell receptor beta chain is from a study of early T cells in non-severe SARS-CoV-2 infection. The wider study: Bulk RNA isolated from unsorted whole blood underwent sequencing; chains were not paired.

CDR3 size: 12 residues. The germline V and J ends were trimmed by 2 bases and 8 bases, with 12 bases remaining between them. Germline V gene data show CDR1 as GTSNPN and CDR2 as SVGIG (reference sequence). TCRdb re-called the 5' RACE reads with MiXCR, one entry per CDR3 protein. The sample includes some 80,000 distinct CDR3 sequences, roughly an eighth of them seen just once. The sequence was collected from an adult who was a healthcare worker with PCR-confirmed SARS-CoV-2 infection or an uninfected control (not recorded which). The donor label of this sample is uncertain. This chain joins TRBV30 and TRBJ1-2; no definite D call. This specimen was whole blood, taken at baseline. CDR3 sequence: CAWSPPRPGYTF. CDR3 nucleotide sequence: TGTGCCTGGAGTCCCCCTCGGCCAGGCTACACCTTC.